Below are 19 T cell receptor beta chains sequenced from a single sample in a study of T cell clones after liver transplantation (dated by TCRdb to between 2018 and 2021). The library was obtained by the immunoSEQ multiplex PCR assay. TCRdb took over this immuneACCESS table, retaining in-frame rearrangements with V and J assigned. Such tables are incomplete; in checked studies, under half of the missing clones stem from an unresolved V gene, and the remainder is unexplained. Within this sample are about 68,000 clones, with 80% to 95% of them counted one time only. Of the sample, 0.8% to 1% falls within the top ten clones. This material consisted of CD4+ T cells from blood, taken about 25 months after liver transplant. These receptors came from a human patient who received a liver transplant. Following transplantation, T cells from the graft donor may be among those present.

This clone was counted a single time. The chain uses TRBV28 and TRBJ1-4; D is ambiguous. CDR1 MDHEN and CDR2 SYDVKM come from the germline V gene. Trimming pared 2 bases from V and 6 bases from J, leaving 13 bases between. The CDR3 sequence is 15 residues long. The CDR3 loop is CASSLIRGVYEKLFF. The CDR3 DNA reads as TGTGCCAGCAGTTTAATACGAGGAGTCTATGAAAAACTGTTTTTT.

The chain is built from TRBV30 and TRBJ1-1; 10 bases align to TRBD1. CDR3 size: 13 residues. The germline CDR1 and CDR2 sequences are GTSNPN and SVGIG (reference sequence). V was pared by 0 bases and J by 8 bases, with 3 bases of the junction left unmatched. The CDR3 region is CAWSVLGQGEAFF. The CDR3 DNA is TGTGCCTGGAGTGTCCTGGGACAGGGGGAAGCTTTCTTT.

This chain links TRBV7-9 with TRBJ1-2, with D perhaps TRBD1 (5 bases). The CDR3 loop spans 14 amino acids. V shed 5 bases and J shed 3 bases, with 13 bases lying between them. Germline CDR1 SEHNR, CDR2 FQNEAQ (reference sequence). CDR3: CASSTAGGDYGYTF. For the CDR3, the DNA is TGTGCCAGCAGCACAGCCGGGGGGGACTATGGCTACACCTTC.

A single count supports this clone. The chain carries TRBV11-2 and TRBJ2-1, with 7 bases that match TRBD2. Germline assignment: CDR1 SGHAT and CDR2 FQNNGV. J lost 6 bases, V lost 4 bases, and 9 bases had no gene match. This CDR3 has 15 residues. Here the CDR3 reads CASSSSPLAVNEQFF. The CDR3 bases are TGTGCCAGCAGCTCAAGTCCTCTAGCGGTCAATGAGCAGTTCTTC. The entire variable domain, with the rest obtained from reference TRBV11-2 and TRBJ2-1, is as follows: EAGVAQSPRYKIIEKRQSVAFWCNPISGHATLYWYQQILGQGPKLLIQFQNNGVVDDSQLPKDRFSAERLKGVDSTLKIQPAKLEDSAVYLCASSSSPLAVNEQFFGPGTRLTVL.

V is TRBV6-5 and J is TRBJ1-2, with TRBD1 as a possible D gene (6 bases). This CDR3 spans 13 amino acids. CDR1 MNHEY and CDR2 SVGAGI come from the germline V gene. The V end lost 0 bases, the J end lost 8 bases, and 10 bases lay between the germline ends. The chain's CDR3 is CASSYSRGEGYTF. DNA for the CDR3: TGTGCCAGCAGTTACTCGAGGGGGGAGGGCTACACCTTC.

CDR3 bases: TGTGCCAGCGGGAGTCTGGGGCAAGAGACCCAGTACTTC. Residues: CASGSLGQETQYF. The V gene is TRBV19, the J gene TRBJ2-5; the D gene is possibly TRBD2 (6 bases). This CDR3 has 13 residues. CDR1 is LNHDA, CDR2 SQIVND, per germline (reference sequence). Trimming left V 9 bases short and J 2 bases short, with 13 bases between. The variable domain in full, with the rest retrieved from reference TRBV19 and TRBJ2-5, is DGGITQSPKYLFRKEGQNVTLSCEQNLNHDAMYWYRQDPGQGLRLIYYSQIVNDFQKGDIAEGYSVSREKKESFPLTVTSAQKNPTAFYLCASGSLGQETQYFGPGTRLLVL.

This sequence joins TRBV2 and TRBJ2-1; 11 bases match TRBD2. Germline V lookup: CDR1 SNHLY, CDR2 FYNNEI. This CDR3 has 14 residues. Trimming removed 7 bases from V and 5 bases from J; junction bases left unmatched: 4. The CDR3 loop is CASTKTSGNNEQFF. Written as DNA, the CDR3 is TGTGCCAGCACCAAGACTAGCGGGAACAATGAGCAGTTCTTC.

The CDR3 loop is CASSATPGALRDDEQFF. CDR3 coding DNA: TGTGCCAGCAGCGCAACTCCCGGGGCCCTACGAGATGATGAGCAGTTCTTC. The chain has TRBV7-3 and TRBJ2-1; D may match TRBD1 or TRBD2 (5 bases each). Per germline, CDR1 SGHTA and CDR2 FQGTGA. Trimming shortened V by 5 bases and J by 8 bases, and 25 bases separated the two germline ends. This CDR3 comprises 17 residues.

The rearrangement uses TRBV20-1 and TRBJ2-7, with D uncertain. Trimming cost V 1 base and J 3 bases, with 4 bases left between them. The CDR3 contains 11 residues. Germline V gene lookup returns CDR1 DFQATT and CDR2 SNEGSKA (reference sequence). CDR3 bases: TGCAGTGCTAGAGTCGGCTACGAGCAGTACTTC. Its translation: CSARVGYEQYF.

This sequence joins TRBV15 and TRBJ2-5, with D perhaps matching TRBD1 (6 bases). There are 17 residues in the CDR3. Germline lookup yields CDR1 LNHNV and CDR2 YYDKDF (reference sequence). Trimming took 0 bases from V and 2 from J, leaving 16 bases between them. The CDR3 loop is CATSREAWGRGQETQYF. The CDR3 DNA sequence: TGTGCCACCAGCAGAGAGGCATGGGGAAGGGGGCAAGAGACCCAGTACTTC.

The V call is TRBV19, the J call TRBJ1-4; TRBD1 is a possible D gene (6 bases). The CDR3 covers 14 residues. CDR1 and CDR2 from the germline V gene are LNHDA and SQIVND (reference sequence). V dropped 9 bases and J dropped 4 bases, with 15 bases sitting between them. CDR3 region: CASGGWENNEKLFF. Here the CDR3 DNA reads TGTGCCAGCGGGGGCTGGGAGAATAATGAAAAACTGTTTTTT.

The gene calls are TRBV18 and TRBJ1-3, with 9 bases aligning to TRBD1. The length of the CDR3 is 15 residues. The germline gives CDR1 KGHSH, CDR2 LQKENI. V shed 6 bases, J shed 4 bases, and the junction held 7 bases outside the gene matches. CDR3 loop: CASSPTGGSGNTIYF. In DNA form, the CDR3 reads TGTGCCAGCTCGCCGACAGGGGGTAGCGGAAACACCATATATTTT.

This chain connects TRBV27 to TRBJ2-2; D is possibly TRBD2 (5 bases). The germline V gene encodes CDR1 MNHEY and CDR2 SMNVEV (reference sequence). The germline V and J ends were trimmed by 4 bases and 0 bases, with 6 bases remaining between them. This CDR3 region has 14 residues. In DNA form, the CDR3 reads TGTGCCAGCAGTTCACTAGCGAACACCGGGGAGCTGTTTTTT. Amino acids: CASSSLANTGELFF.

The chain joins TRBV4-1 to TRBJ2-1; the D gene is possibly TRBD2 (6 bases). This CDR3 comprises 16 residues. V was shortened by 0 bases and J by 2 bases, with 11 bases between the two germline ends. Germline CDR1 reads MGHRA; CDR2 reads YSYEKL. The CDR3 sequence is CASSQDYGSTYNEQFF. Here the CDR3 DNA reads TGCGCCAGCAGCCAAGACTACGGGAGTACCTACAATGAGCAGTTCTTC.

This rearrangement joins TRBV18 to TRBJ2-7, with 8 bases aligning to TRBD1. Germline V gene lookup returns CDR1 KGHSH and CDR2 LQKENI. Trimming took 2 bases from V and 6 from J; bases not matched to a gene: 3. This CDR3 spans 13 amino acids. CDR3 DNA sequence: TGTGCCAGCTCACCAACAGACAGGGGCGAGCAGTACTTC. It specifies CASSPTDRGEQYF.

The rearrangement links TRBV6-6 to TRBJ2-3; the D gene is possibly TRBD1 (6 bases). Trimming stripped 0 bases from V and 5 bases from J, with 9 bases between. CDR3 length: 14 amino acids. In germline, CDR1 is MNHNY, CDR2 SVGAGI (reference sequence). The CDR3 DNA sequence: TGTGCCAGCAGTTACTCACAGGGTTTAGATACGCAGTATTTT. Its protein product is CASSYSQGLDTQYF.

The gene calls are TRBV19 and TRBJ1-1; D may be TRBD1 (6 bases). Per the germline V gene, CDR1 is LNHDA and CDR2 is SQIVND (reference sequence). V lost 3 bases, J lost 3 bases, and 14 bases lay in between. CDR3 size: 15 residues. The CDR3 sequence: CASSIGRGADTEAFF. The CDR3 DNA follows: TGTGCCAGTAGTATTGGCAGGGGCGCGGACACTGAAGCTTTCTTT.

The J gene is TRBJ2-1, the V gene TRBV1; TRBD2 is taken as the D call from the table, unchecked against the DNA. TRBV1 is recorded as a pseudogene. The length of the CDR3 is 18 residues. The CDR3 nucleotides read TGCACCAGCAGCCAAGACACTAGCGGGAGTACCACTGGGAATGAGCAGTTCTTC. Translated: CTSSQDTSGSTTGNEQFF.

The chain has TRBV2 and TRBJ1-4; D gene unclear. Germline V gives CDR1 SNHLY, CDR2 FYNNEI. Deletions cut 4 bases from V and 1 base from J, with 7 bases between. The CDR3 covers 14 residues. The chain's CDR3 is CASSAGGTNEKLFF. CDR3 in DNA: TGTGCCAGCAGTGCGGGCGGAACTAATGAAAAACTGTTTTTT.